Reported below is one TCR beta chain. What this receptor recognizes is not known. It has no much larger one-base neighbor in the sample; base qualities were not kept. A case-control design nested within a healthcare worker cohort in London, UK, was used, with weekly nasopharyngeal swab PCR tests and blood sampling performed. Healthcare workers were enrolled in the week of the UK lockdown, from 23 to 31 March 2020, and were followed every week for up to about 16 weeks. According to the germline V gene, CDR1 reads KGHSH and CDR2 reads LQKENI. The CDR3 starts with the cysteine, ends with the phenylalanine, and has 13 residues. Just the 39-base CDR3 DNA is kept, in frame starting at base 1. V lost 3 bases and J lost 9 bases; the stretch between them is 12 bases long. The entry originates in a study of early T cells in non-severe SARS-CoV-2 infection (dated by TCRdb to the early 2020s). With regard to the full study: Because TCR sequencing relied on bulk RNA taken from unsorted whole blood, pairing of alpha and beta chains was not possible. General conclusions and limits of the study: VDJdb matching was skewed toward anti-spike CD8 responses and likely underestimated virus-specific expansions by missing private and CD4 specificities.

The library was prepared using 5' RACE. Sequenced using a NextSeq 500. To correct for sequencing error and PCR bias, the TCR library protocol tagged individual cDNA molecules with unique molecular identifiers. Both TCR alpha and beta chains were sequenced, and tight co-correlation was observed between alpha and beta sequence abundances in each sample. On the study's bioinformatics: Decombinator V4 was used to annotate TCR sequences for V gene, J gene and CDR3. Expanded TCRs were defined as changing significantly between any two time points under a Poisson model with p below 0.0001. TCR abundances were normalised to the total number of TCRs sequenced in each sample and reported as counts per million. MAIT TCRs were defined by TRAV1-2 paired with TRAJ12, TRAJ20 or TRAJ33, and iNKT TCRs by TRAV10 paired with TRAJ18. A search of VDJdb, accessed on 1 November 2021, was run for TCRs annotated to CMV, EBV and SARS-CoV-2, with TCRs annotated for multiple antigens excluded. Using fastp at Q25 and MiXCR, TCRdb reprocessed the public reads and kept productive beta chains. A single entry per CDR3 protein holds the most common genes and DNA from its merged rows. The V and J calls come from TCRdb's annotation, not from the publication. The sample yields roughly 51,000 distinct CDR3 sequences; approximately 6.7% were counted once. About 3.9% of the sample is held by the ten biggest clonotypes.

The clonotype originates from an adult who was a healthcare worker with PCR-confirmed SARS-CoV-2 infection or an uninfected control (not recorded which). The sequence links TRBV18 to TRBJ2-1; the D gene is possibly TRBD1, with 8 bases matching. The specimen was whole blood. The CDR3 corresponds to CASSPHRGGEQFF. The nucleotide sequence reads TGTGCCAGCTCACCTCACAGGGGGGGTGAGCAGTTCTTC.